The 11 T cell receptor beta chains below all came from one sample that was sequenced in a study of control samples from healthy donors and cancer patients. Method: immunoSEQ multiplex PCR; TCRdb's copy keeps in-frame clones and lacks some. Among under 90,000 clones listed, over 80% were seen once. The sequencing sample was made of blood. The receptors derive from a woman aged 55-70 years in good health.

The chain uses TRBV4-1 and TRBJ1-3, with TRBD1 identical over 7 bases. There are 17 residues in the CDR3. Germline V gives CDR1 MGHRA, CDR2 YSYEKL. J was trimmed by 4 bases and V by 0 bases; bases with no gene match: 9. CDR3 loop: CASSQERTGVEGNTIYF. CDR3 sequence (DNA): TGCGCCAGCAGCCAAGAACGGACAGGAGTGGAAGGAAACACCATATATTTT.

The chain employs TRBV4-1 and TRBJ1-1, with D tentatively TRBD1 (5 bases). CDR1 is MGHRA, CDR2 YSYEKL, per germline. The CDR3 consists of 16 residues. V was clipped by 0 bases and J by 2 bases, with 13 bases between them. The CDR3 spells CASSQDAGNLNTEAFF. The DNA for the CDR3 is TGCGCCAGCAGCCAAGATGCAGGGAATTTAAACACTGAAGCTTTCTTT.

This chain connects TRBV18 to TRBJ1-1, with D possibly TRBD1 on 6 matching bases. V lost 2 bases and J 4 bases, leaving 14 bases between the germline ends. The CDR3 covers 15 residues. Per germline, CDR1 KGHSH and CDR2 LQKENI. The CDR3 nucleotides are TGTGCCAGCTCACCAGGGACAACTCAGAGCACTGAAGCTTTCTTT. Translation gives CASSPGTTQSTEAFF.

This clone has only one observation. The V and J genes are TRBV18 and TRBJ2-4, with 11 bases fitting TRBD1. The CDR3 is 16 residues long. In germline, CDR1 is KGHSH, CDR2 LQKENI. V shed 4 bases and J 1 base; nucleotides not matched to a gene: 3. For the CDR3, the DNA is TGTGCCAGCTCACAAGGACAGGGGGCGGCCAAAAACATTCAGTACTTC. This encodes CASSQGQGAAKNIQYF.

The chain joins TRBV5-6 to TRBJ1-6; 7 bases are shared with TRBD1. Trimming at V came to 0 bases and at J to 8 bases, leaving 14 bases not matched to a gene. The CDR3 runs to 18 residues. The germline CDR1 and CDR2 sequences are SGHDT and YYEEEE. DNA of the CDR3: TGTGCCAGCAGCTTGGACCCCGTTAACAGGGGTTATTATTCACCCCTCCACTTT. Residues: CASSLDPVNRGYYSPLHF.

The chain has TRBV18 and TRBJ1-5; 7 positions match TRBD1. In germline, CDR1 is KGHSH, CDR2 LQKENI. The CDR3 length is 15 residues. Trimming removed 3 bases from V and 1 base from J; junction bases left unmatched: 3. CDR3 residues: CASSPQDRSNQPQHF. The CDR3 DNA is TGTGCCAGCTCACCGCAGGACAGGAGCAATCAGCCCCAGCATTTT. Based on the CDR3 plus reference TRBV18 and TRBJ1-5, the full variable domain is NAGVMQNPRHLVRRRGQEARLRCSPMKGHSHVYWYRQLPEEGLKFMVYLQKENIIDESGMPKERFSAEFPKEGPSILRIQQVVRGDSAAYFCASSPQDRSNQPQHFGDGTRLSIL.

The chain links TRBV6-2 or TRBV6-3 to TRBJ2-1; D unresolved. Germline V gene data show CDR1 as MNHEY and CDR2 as SVGEGT. V lost 5 bases and J lost 8, with 7 bases in between. The CDR3 runs 11 residues. CDR3 DNA: TGTGCCAGCAGTAGGAGCTATGAGCAGTTCTTC. It is translated as CASSRSYEQFF.

This clone was seen only a few times. The chain links TRBV5-1 to TRBJ2-7, with TRBD2 matching 11 bases. J was trimmed by 3 bases and V by 0 bases; bases with no gene match: 8. The CDR3 contains 17 residues. Per the germline V gene, CDR1 is SGHRS and CDR2 is YFSETQ. The CDR3 protein is CASSLATLAGGNYEQYF. CDR3 nucleotides: TGCGCCAGCAGCTTGGCAACTTTAGCGGGAGGGAACTACGAGCAGTACTTC.

The chain recombines TRBV27 with TRBJ2-1, with D unresolved. The germline V gene encodes CDR1 MNHEY and CDR2 SMNVEV (reference sequence). This CDR3 contains 14 residues. V gave up 5 bases and J gave up 6 bases, with 14 bases separating them. This chain's CDR3 is CASSPRGSINEQFF. DNA for the CDR3: TGTGCCAGCAGTCCGCGTGGCTCGATCAATGAGCAGTTCTTC.

The chain is built from TRBV27 and TRBJ2-1; 11 bases match TRBD2. V shed 2 bases, J shed 3 bases, and the junction held 3 bases outside the gene matches. The CDR3 extends over 16 amino acids. CDR1 and CDR2 (germline): MNHEY, SMNVEV (reference sequence). Here the CDR3 reads CASSLPGTSGYNEQFF. In DNA, the CDR3 is TGTGCCAGCAGTTTACCAGGGACTAGCGGCTACAATGAGCAGTTCTTC.

A note on this clone: Other nucleotide sequences from this sample produce the same CDR3. The chain carries TRBV5-1 and TRBJ2-7; D gene unclear. Trimming took off 0 bases at V and 4 bases at J, with 5 bases between the two ends. This CDR3 is 12 amino acids long. Germline V gene data show CDR1 as SGHRS and CDR2 as YFSETQ. The CDR3 loop reads CASSLGGYEQYF. CDR3 coding DNA: TGCGCCAGCAGCTTGGGGGGTTACGAGCAGTACTTC.